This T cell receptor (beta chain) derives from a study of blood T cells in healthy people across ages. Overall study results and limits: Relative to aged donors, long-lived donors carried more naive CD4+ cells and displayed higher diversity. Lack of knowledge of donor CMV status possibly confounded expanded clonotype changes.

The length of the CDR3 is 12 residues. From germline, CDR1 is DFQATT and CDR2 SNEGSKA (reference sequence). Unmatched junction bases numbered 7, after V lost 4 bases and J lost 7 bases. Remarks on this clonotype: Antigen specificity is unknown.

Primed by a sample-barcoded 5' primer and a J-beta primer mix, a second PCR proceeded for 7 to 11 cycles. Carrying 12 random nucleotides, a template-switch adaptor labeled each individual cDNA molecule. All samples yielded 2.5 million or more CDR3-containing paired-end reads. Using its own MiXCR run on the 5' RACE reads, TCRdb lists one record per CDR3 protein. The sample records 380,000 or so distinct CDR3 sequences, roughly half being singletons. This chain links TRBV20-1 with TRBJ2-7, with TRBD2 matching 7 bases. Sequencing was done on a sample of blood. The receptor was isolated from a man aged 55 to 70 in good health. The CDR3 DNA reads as TGCAGTGCTACGGCGGGAGTAGGAGAGCAGTACTTC. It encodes CSATAGVGEQYF.